The source of this T cell receptor (beta chain) is a study of T cell changes during pregnancy in multiple sclerosis (dated by TCRdb to between 2018 and 2021). Turning to the overall study: The study looked at changes in the T cell repertoire across pregnancy in women with multiple sclerosis.

The CDR1 and CDR2 encoded by the germline V gene are SGHAT and FQNNGV. The CDR3 starts with the cysteine, ends with the phenylalanine, and has 17 residues. The read is trimmed to its CDR3 DNA, 51 bases read in frame from base 1. Relative to germline, V is 1 base shorter and J is 3 bases shorter, with 19 bases between their ends. Libraries were constructed by the immunoSEQ multiplex PCR assay. This is the immuneACCESS table as TCRdb keeps it, with only in-frame sequences that have V and J called. A part of the clones is gone; compared with another copy, unresolved V genes explain less than half, and the rest is unexplained. A total of some 30,000 clones appear in this sample, 85% to 90% of them only once. The ten largest clones add up to roughly 7.4% of the sample. This clone is characterized as medium-sized (0.01 to 0.1%). Its antigen has not been determined. The input lacks base qualities; no much larger clone sits a single base away.

The V and J genes are TRBV11-2 and TRBJ2-7; a weak D assignment points to TRBD2 (7 bases agree). The TCR originated in a female donor with multiple sclerosis, enrolled in a pregnancy study. The sample was CD8+ T cells from peripheral blood mononuclear cells, taken before pregnancy. In nucleotide form, the sequence is TGTGCCAGCAGCTTAGGCACCCCGGGGGGCTGGGTCTACGAGCAGTACTTC. This yields the protein CASSLGTPGGWVYEQYF.